Listed below are T cell receptor beta chains from one sample, sequenced in a study of blood T cells in healthy people across ages. Using its own MiXCR run on the 5' RACE reads, TCRdb lists one record per CDR3 protein. The table lists around 1.5 million distinct CDR3 sequences, roughly a third of them singletons. Sequences were obtained from blood. These receptor sequences come from a woman aged 25-40 years in good health. Each CDR3 is given with its conserved first and last residue. The order of the fields is CDR3 protein, CDR3 DNA, CDR3 length, clone size, D gene, J gene, V gene. The D gene is left open where the match is weak. Clone size appears in some rows only: once, few, many, or a class for an expanded clone.

CASSSSLAGRYQETQYF,TGTGCCAGCAGTTCCTCACTAGCGGGAAGGTACCAAGAGACCCAGTACTTC,17,.,TRBD2,TRBJ2-5,TRBV27
CSARDGAGANVLTF,TGCAGTGCTAGAGACGGGGCTGGGGCCAACGTCCTGACTTTC,14,many,.,TRBJ2-6,TRBV20-1
CASSSASGYQETQYF,TGCGCCAGCAGCTCGGCTAGCGGGTACCAAGAGACCCAGTACTTC,15,.,TRBD2,TRBJ2-5,TRBV5-1
CASSWGQNTGELFF,TGTGCCAGCAGTTGGGGGCAGAACACCGGGGAGCTGTTTTTT,14,.,.,TRBJ2-2,TRBV27
CASSFDPAGSEQFF,TGTGCCAGCAGTTTCGACCCAGCGGGAAGTGAGCAGTTCTTC,14,few,TRBD2,TRBJ2-1,TRBV6-1
CASSQDLYTQRRETQYF,TGCGCCAGCAGCCAAGATCTCTACACCCAAAGGAGGGAGACCCAGTACTTC,17,few,.,TRBJ2-5,TRBV4-1
CASSETSGSCYEQFF,TGTGCCAGCAGCGAGACTAGCGGGAGCTGCTATGAGCAGTTCTTC,15,.,TRBD2,TRBJ2-1,TRBV6-4
CSARNTGTHQETQYF,TGCAGTGCTAGAAACACCGGGACGCACCAAGAGACCCAGTACTTC,15,.,.,TRBJ2-5,TRBV20-1
CASSVARVSWETQYF,TGTGCCAGCAGTGTCGCGAGGGTCTCTTGGGAGACCCAGTACTTC,15,.,.,TRBJ2-5,TRBV6-1
CASSSGQGVADTQYF,TGTGCCAGCAGCTCGGGACAGGGGGTTGCAGATACGCAGTATTTT,15,.,TRBD1,TRBJ2-3,TRBV11-2
CSAPSLDQDLHF,TGCAGTGCTCCCTCACTTGATCAGGATCTGCATTTT,12,few,.,TRBJ1-5,TRBV20-1
CASSPRDRREETQYF,TGTGCCAGCAGCCCGCGGGACCGAAGAGAAGAGACCCAGTACTTC,15,few,.,TRBJ2-5,TRBV7-8
CSARGPGRTDTQYF,TGCAGTGCTAGAGGGCCAGGGCGCACAGATACGCAGTATTTT,14,few,.,TRBJ2-3,TRBV20-1
CSNGFLETQYF,TGCTCTAATGGATTCCTAGAGACCCAGTACTTC,11,few,.,TRBJ2-5,TRBV20-1
CASSRGTGRGYEQYF,TGTGCCAGCAGCCGTGGGACGGGTAGGGGCTACGAGCAGTACTTC,15,.,.,TRBJ2-7,TRBV11-2
CASRIQGGDETQYF,TGTGCCAGCAGGATACAGGGAGGGGATGAGACCCAGTACTTC,14,few,.,TRBJ2-5,TRBV28
CSARPGQEVSEQFF,TGCAGTGCCCGTCCGGGCCAAGAAGTCTCTGAGCAGTTCTTC,14,.,.,TRBJ2-1,TRBV20-1
CASSRGIYGYTF,TGTGCCAGCAGCAGGGGCATCTATGGCTACACCTTC,12,.,.,TRBJ1-2,TRBV11-1
CTSSHGGYEQYF,TGTACCAGCAGCCATGGGGGCTACGAGCAGTACTTC,12,.,.,TRBJ2-7,TRBV7-9
CASSHVGEKLFF,TGTGCCAGCAGCCATGTTGGTGAAAAACTGTTTTTT,12,few,.,TRBJ1-4,TRBV3-1
CASSPGQMIYEQYF,TGCGCCAGCAGCCCGGGACAGATGATCTACGAGCAGTACTTC,14,.,TRBD1,TRBJ2-7,TRBV5-1
CASSLRTDAYGYTF,TGCGCCAGCAGCCTTCGGACAGACGCTTATGGCTACACCTTC,14,few,.,TRBJ1-2,TRBV5-1
CASSRPSGTSTDTQYF,TGTGCCAGCAGCCGCCCTAGCGGTACTAGCACAGATACGCAGTATTTT,16,few,TRBD2,TRBJ2-3,TRBV11-2
CASSSFNTNPYEQYF,TGTGCCAGCAGCTCCTTTAATACAAATCCCTACGAGCAGTACTTC,15,.,.,TRBJ2-7,TRBV11-1
CASRLRGGPGPEQFF,TGTGCCAGCAGACTACGGGGGGGCCCGGGTCCTGAGCAGTTCTTC,15,.,TRBD2,TRBJ2-1,TRBV6-5
CASSFQPIPRNEQFF,TGTGCCAGCAGCTTCCAGCCGATCCCGAGAAATGAGCAGTTCTTC,15,.,.,TRBJ2-1,TRBV7-2
CASRVSQGGNQPQHF,TGTGCCAGCAGGGTATCCCAGGGAGGCAATCAGCCCCAGCATTTT,15,.,.,TRBJ1-5,TRBV28
CASSSDGTGAQETQYF,TGTGCCAGCAGCTCGGATGGGACAGGGGCCCAGGAGACCCAGTACTTC,16,few,TRBD1,TRBJ2-5,TRBV9
CASSLEAGPFFNTEAFF,TGCGCCAGCAGCTTGGAAGCCGGGCCTTTTTTCAACACTGAAGCTTTCTTT,17,.,.,TRBJ1-1,TRBV5-1
CASTGTGGDTQYF,TGTGCCAGCACCGGGACTGGAGGGGATACGCAGTATTTT,13,few,.,TRBJ2-3,TRBV28
CSARKSGEQYF,TGCAGTGCTAGAAAGTCTGGCGAGCAGTACTTC,11,many,.,TRBJ2-7,TRBV20-1
CASSSDSNYGYTF,TGTGCCAGCAGTTCCGACAGTAACTATGGCTACACCTTC,13,many,.,TRBJ1-2,TRBV5-1
CASRGLGRSSDTQYF,TGTGCCAGTAGGGGTTTAGGAAGGTCATCAGATACGCAGTATTTT,15,few,.,TRBJ2-3,TRBV19
CASSQDLREGREPETQYF,TGTGCCAGCAGCCAAGATCTGCGGGAGGGCCGGGAGCCAGAGACCCAGTACTTC,18,few,TRBD2,TRBJ2-5,TRBV4-2
CSASRGPPNQPQHF,TGCAGTGCTAGCCGGGGCCCGCCTAATCAGCCCCAGCATTTT,14,.,.,TRBJ1-5,TRBV20-1
CASSLARIAGGGNIQYF,TGTGCCAGCAGCTTAGCACGAATAGCGGGAGGCGGAAACATTCAGTACTTC,17,.,TRBD2,TRBJ2-4,TRBV7-2
CAGSVGGASYEQYF,TGTGCCGGCAGCGTAGGCGGGGCCTCCTACGAGCAGTACTTC,14,.,.,TRBJ2-7,TRBV9
CASSQGGRSTNTQYF,TGTGCCAGCAGCCAAGGTGGTCGGAGCACAAATACGCAGTATTTT,15,few,.,TRBJ2-3,TRBV3-1
CASSFRQGYTDTQYF,TGCGCCAGCAGCTTCAGACAGGGATACACAGATACGCAGTATTTT,15,.,TRBD1,TRBJ2-3,TRBV5-1
CSVIGVSLDTEAFF,TGCAGCGTCATTGGGGTTAGTTTGGACACTGAAGCTTTCTTT,14,few,.,TRBJ1-1,TRBV29-1
CASSERIGYNEQFF,TGTGCCAGCAGCGAGCGGATCGGGTACAATGAGCAGTTCTTC,14,.,.,TRBJ2-1,TRBV7-3
CASSFWQGAYEQYF,TGTGCCAGCAGTTTTTGGCAGGGGGCCTACGAGCAGTACTTC,14,many,TRBD1,TRBJ2-7,TRBV12-3/TRBV12-4
CASSVAENYNEQFF,TGTGCCAGCAGCGTAGCCGAGAACTACAATGAGCAGTTCTTC,14,few,.,TRBJ2-1,TRBV9
CASSQENRAGPADTQYF,TGCGCCAGCAGCCAAGAAAATAGAGCGGGGCCCGCAGATACGCAGTATTTT,17,many,TRBD2,TRBJ2-3,TRBV4-1
CASSRERETQYF,TGTGCCAGCTCACGAGAACGAGAGACCCAGTACTTC,12,many,.,TRBJ2-5,TRBV18
CASSQARIGQGDYGYTF,TGCGCCAGCAGCCAAGCTAGAATTGGACAGGGCGACTATGGCTACACCTTC,17,.,TRBD1,TRBJ1-2,TRBV4-1
CSARGDMPGYEQYF,TGCAGTGCTAGAGGGGACATGCCCGGGTACGAGCAGTACTTC,14,.,.,TRBJ2-7,TRBV20-1
CATSRTRGIPDTQYF,TGTGCCACCAGCCGGACTAGAGGTATCCCAGATACGCAGTATTTT,15,.,TRBD2,TRBJ2-3,TRBV6-2/TRBV6-3
CASSLNRDGIYGYTF,TGTGCCAGCAGCTTAAATCGGGACGGGATCTATGGCTACACCTTC,15,.,.,TRBJ1-2,TRBV7-9
CSARVGVKASGRASCEQYF,TGCAGTGCTAGAGTTGGGGTCAAGGCTAGCGGGAGGGCCTCCTGCGAGCAGTACTTC,19,.,TRBD2,TRBJ2-7,TRBV20-1
CATSSDGKNTEAFF,TGTGCCACCAGCAGCGACGGAAAGAACACTGAAGCTTTCTTT,14,.,.,TRBJ1-1,TRBV15
CSATRLAGGTLGTDTQYF,TGCAGTGCCACCAGACTAGCGGGGGGCACACTTGGCACAGATACGCAGTATTTT,18,many,TRBD2,TRBJ2-3,TRBV20-1
CSASTPNTEAFF,TGCAGTGCTTCGACACCGAACACTGAAGCTTTCTTT,12,.,.,TRBJ1-1,TRBV20-1
CASSSGQDDSDTQYF,TGTGCCAGCAGTTCCGGACAGGATGACTCAGATACGCAGTATTTT,15,many,TRBD1,TRBJ2-3,TRBV27
CASSLGGSGGNTGELFF,TGTGCCAGCAGCTTAGGGGGTTCAGGTGGGAACACCGGGGAGCTGTTTTTT,17,.,.,TRBJ2-2,TRBV7-6
CTSRLPQSNQPQHF,TGTACCAGCCGCCTACCCCAGAGCAATCAGCCCCAGCATTTT,14,.,.,TRBJ1-5,TRBV19
CASSSGLAVITDTQYF,TGCGCCAGCAGCTCAGGACTAGCGGTAATCACAGATACGCAGTATTTT,16,.,TRBD2,TRBJ2-3,TRBV5-1
CASSETSGMLETQYF,TGTGCCAGCAGTGAGACTAGCGGGATGTTGGAGACCCAGTACTTC,15,.,TRBD2,TRBJ2-5,TRBV25-1
CSARDLNRASGSHEQYF,TGCAGTGCTAGAGATCTAAATAGGGCTAGCGGGAGCCACGAGCAGTACTTC,17,.,TRBD2,TRBJ2-7,TRBV20-1